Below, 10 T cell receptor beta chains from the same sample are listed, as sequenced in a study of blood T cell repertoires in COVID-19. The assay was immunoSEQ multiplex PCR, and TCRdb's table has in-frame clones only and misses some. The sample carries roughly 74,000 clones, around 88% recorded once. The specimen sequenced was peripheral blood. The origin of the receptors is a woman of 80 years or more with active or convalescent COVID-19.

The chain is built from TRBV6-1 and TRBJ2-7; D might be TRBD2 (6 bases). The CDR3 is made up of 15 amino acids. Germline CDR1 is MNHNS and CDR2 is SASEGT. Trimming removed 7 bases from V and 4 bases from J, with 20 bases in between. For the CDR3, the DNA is TGTGCCAGCACCGACGGGGACTCCGGAGTTTACGAGCAGTACTTC. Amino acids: CASTDGDSGVYEQYF.

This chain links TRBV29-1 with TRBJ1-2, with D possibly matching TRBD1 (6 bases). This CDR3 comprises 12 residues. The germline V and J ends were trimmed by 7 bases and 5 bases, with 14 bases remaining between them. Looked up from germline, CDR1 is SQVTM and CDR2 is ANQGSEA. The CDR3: CSAPQQGYGYTF. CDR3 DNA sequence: TGCAGCGCTCCCCAACAGGGATATGGCTACACCTTC.

DNA for the CDR3: TGCGCCAGCAGCCAAGTCCAGGCGGGGGATACGCAGTATTTT. Its protein product is CASSQVQAGDTQYF. This chain connects TRBV4-3 to TRBJ2-3; D perhaps matches TRBD2 (6 bases). Per germline, CDR1 LGHNA and CDR2 YSLEER. V shed 1 base and J shed 6 bases, with 11 bases lying between them. This CDR3 region has 14 residues.

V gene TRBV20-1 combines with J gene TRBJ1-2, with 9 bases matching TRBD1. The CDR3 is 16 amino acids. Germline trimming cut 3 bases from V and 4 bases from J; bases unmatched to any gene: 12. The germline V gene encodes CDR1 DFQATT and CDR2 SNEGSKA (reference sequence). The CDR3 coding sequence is TGCAGTGCTAGTGAGAATTCCGGGACAGGGACCTATGGCTACACCTTC. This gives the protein CSASENSGTGTYGYTF.

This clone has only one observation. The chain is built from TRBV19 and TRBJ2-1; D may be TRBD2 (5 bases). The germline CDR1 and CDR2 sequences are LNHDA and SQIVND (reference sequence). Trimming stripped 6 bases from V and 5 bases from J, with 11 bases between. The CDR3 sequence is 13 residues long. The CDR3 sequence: CASSTDGDNEQFF. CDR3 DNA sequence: TGTGCCAGTAGCACGGACGGGGACAATGAGCAGTTCTTC.

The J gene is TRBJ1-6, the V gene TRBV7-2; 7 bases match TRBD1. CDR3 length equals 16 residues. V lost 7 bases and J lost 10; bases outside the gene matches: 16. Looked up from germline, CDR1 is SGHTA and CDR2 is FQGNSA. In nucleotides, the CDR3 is TGTGCCAGCAAAGGGGGCCTAACGGTTCACAACTCACCCCTCCACTTT. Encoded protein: CASKGGLTVHNSPLHF.

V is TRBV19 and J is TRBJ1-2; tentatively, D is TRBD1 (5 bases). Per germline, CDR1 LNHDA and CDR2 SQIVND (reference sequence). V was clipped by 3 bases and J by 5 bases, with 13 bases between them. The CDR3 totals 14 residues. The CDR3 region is CASSMVGGRYGYTF. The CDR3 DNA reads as TGTGCCAGTAGTATGGTGGGGGGAAGGTATGGCTACACCTTC.

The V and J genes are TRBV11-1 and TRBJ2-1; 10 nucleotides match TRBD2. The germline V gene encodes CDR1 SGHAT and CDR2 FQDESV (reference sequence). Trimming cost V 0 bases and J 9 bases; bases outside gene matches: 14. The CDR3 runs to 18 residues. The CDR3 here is CASSLAGFSLAGDSEQFF. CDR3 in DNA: TGTGCCAGCAGCTTAGCTGGTTTTAGTCTAGCGGGAGATAGTGAGCAGTTCTTC.

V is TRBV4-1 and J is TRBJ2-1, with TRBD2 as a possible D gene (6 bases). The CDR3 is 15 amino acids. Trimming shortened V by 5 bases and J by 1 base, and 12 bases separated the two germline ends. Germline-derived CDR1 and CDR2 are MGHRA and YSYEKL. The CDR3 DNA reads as TGCGCCAGCAGCTCACTAGCACGGTCCTACAATGAGCAGTTCTTC. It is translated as CASSSLARSYNEQFF.

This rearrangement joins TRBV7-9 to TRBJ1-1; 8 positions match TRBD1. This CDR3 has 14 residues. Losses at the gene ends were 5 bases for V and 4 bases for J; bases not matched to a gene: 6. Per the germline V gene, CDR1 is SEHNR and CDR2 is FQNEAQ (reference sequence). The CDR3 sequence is CASSPLGQGTEAFF. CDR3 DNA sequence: TGTGCCAGCAGCCCATTAGGACAGGGCACTGAAGCTTTCTTT.